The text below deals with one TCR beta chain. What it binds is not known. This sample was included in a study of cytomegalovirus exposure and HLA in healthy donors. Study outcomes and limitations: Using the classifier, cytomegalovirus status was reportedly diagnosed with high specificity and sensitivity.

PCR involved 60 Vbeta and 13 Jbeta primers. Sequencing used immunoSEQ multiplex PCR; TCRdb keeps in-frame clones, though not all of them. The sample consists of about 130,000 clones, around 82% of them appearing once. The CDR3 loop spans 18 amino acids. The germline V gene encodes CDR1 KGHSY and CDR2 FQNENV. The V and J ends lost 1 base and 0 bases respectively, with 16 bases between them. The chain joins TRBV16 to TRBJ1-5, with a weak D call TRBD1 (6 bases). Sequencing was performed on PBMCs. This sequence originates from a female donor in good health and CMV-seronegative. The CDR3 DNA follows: TGTGCCAGCAGCCAATTCGCGGAACAGGGTAGTAGCAATCAGCCCCAGCATTTT. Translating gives CASSQFAEQGSSNQPQHF.